A few counts support the clone carrying this T cell receptor (beta chain). Its antigen is unidentified. This entry comes from a study of beta chain features in type 1 diabetes. The CDR3 is 18 residues long. Per the germline V gene, CDR1 is MNHEY and CDR2 is SMNVEV (reference sequence). Losses at the gene ends were 2 bases for V and 3 bases for J; bases not matched to a gene: 12. The study reverse transcribed the entire isolated RNA, so it sequenced expressed TCRB transcripts. TCRdb keeps only in-frame clones here, not all; method: immunoSEQ multiplex PCR. The sample shows approximately 130,000 clones, about 18% of them seen only once. Study-level findings and limits: All four CD4+ subsets of Type 1 diabetes patients contained TCRB CDR3s that were moderately but significantly shorter.

The rearrangement joins TRBV27 to TRBJ2-1, with 8 bases matching TRBD2. The sequence was collected from a man aged 18 to 30 with type 1 diabetes. The sample taken for sequencing was central memory CD4+ T cells from blood. Here the CDR3 reads CASSLAPVSGTSYNEQFF. In DNA form, the CDR3 reads TGTGCCAGCAGTTTAGCCCCCGTTAGCGGGACTAGCTACAATGAGCAGTTCTTC.